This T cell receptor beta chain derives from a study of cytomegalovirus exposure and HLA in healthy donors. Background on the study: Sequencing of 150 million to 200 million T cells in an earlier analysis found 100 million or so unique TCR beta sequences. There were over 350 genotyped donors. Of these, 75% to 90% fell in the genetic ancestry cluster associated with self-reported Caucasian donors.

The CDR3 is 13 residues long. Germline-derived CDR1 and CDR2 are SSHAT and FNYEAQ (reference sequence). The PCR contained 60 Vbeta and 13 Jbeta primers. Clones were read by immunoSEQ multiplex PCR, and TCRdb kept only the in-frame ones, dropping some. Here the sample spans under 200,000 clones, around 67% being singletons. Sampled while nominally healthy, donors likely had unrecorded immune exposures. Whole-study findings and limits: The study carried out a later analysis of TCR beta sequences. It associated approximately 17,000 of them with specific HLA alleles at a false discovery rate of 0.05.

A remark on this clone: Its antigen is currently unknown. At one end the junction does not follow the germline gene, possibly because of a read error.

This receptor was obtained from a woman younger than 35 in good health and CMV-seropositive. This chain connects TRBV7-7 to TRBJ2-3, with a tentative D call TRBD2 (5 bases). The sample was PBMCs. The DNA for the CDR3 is TGTGCTAGCAGCTTAGGACTCACAGATACGCAGTATTTT. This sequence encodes CASSLGLTDTQYF.